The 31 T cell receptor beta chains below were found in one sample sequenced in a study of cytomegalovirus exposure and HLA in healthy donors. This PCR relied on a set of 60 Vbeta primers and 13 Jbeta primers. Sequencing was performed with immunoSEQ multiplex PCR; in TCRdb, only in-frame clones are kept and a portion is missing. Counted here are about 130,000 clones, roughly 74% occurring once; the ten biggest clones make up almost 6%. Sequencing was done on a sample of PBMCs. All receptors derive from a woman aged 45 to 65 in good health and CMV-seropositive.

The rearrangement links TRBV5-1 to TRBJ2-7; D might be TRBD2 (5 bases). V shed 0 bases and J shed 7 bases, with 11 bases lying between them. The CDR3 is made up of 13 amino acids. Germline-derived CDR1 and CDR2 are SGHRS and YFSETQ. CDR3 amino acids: CASSLEGALEQYF. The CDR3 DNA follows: TGCGCCAGCAGCTTGGAGGGAGCCCTTGAGCAGTACTTC.

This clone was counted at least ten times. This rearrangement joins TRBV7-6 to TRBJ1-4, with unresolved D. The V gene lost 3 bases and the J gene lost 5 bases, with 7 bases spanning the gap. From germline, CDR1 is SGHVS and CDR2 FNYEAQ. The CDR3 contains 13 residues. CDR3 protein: CASSLRRNEKLFF. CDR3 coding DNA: TGTGCCAGCAGCTTGCGGAGAAATGAAAAACTGTTTTTT.

The CDR3 region is CATSGKDSARMCEQYF. Written as DNA, the CDR3 is TGTGCCACCAGCGGAAAGGACAGTGCAAGAATGTGCGAGCAGTACTTC. V usage is TRBV15 and J usage is TRBJ2-7, with D possibly being TRBD1 (6 bases). Trimming pared 5 bases from V and 6 bases from J, leaving 23 bases between. Germline V lookup: CDR1 LNHNV, CDR2 YYDKDF (reference sequence). The CDR3 is made up of 16 amino acids. Full variable domain (rest looked up from reference TRBV15 and TRBJ2-7): DAMVIQNPRYQVTQFGKPVTLSCSQTLNHNVMYWYQQKSSQAPKLLFHYYDKDFNNEADTPDNFQSRRPNTSFCFLDIRSPGLGDTAMYLCATSGKDSARMCEQYFGPGTRLTVT.

The CDR3 spells CASSNWAGLVAKNIQYF. In DNA form, the CDR3 reads TGTGCCAGTAGCAATTGGGCAGGATTGGTGGCCAAAAACATTCAGTACTTC. J is TRBJ2-4 and V is TRBV19; D gene uncertain. V was cut by 6 bases and J by 1 base, with 19 bases left in between. Looked up from germline, CDR1 is LNHDA and CDR2 is SQIVND (reference sequence). This CDR3 contains 17 residues.

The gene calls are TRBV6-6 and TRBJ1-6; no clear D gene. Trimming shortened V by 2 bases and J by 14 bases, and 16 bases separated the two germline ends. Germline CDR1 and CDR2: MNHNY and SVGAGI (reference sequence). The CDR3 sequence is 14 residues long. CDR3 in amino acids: CASSYPRERVALHF. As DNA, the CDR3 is TGTGCCAGCAGTTACCCGAGGGAGAGGGTAGCCCTCCACTTT.

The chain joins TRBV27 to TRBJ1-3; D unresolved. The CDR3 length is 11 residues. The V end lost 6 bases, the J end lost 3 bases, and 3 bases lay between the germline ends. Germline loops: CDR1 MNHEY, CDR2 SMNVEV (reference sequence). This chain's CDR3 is CASSYGNTIYF. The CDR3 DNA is TGTGCCAGCAGCTATGGAAACACCATATATTTT.

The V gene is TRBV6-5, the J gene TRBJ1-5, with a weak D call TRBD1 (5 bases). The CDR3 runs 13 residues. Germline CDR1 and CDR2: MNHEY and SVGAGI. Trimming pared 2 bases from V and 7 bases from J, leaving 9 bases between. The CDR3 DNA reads TGTGCCAGCAGTTACGCCGGGGGACAGCCCCAGCATTTT. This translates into CASSYAGGQPQHF.

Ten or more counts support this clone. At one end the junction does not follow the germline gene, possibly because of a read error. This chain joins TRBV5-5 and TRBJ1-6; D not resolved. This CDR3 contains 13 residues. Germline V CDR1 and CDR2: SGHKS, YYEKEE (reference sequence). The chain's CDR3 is CASSLSYNSPLHF. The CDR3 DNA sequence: TGTGCCAGCAGCTTGTCCTACAATTCACCCCTCCACTTT.

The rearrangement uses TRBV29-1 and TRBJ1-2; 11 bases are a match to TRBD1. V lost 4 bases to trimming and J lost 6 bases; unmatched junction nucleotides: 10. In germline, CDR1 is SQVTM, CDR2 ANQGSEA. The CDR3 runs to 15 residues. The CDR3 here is CSVVVTGTGGNGYTF. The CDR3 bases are TGCAGCGTTGTGGTAACCGGGACAGGGGGGAATGGCTACACCTTC.

The CDR3 DNA is TGTGCCAGCAGCCAACAGACAGGGTTTTCCCCCTCTAATTCACCCCTCCACTTT. It specifies CASSQQTGFSPSNSPLHF. The rearrangement joins TRBV4-2 to TRBJ1-6; 7 nucleotides agree with TRBD1. Unmatched junction bases numbered 13, after V lost 2 bases and J lost 6 bases. This CDR3 comprises 18 residues. Germline V CDR1 and CDR2: LGHNA, YNFKEQ.

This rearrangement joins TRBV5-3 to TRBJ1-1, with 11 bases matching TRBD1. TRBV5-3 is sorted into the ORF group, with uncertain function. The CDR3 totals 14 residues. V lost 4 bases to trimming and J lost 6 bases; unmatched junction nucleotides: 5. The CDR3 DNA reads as TGTGCCAGAAGCCAGGACAGGGGGCGAGCTGAAGCTTTCTTT. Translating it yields CARSQDRGRAEAFF.

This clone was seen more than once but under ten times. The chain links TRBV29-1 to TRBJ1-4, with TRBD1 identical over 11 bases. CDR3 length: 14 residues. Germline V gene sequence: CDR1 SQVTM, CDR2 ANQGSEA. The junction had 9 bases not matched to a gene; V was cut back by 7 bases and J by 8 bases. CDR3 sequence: CSARGGTGGEKLFF. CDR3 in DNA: TGCAGCGCCCGAGGGGGGACAGGGGGAGAAAAACTGTTTTTT.

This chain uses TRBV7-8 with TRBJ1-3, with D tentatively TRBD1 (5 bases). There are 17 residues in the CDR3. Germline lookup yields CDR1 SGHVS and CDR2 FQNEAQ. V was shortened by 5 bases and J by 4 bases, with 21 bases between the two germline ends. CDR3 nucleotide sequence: TGTGCCAGCAGCCCATGGGGCGGCGGCCAAGCGGGAAACACCATATATTTT. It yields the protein CASSPWGGGQAGNTIYF.

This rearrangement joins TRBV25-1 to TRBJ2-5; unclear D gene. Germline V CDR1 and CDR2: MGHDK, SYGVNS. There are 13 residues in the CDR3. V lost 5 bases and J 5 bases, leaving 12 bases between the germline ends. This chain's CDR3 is CASSSSPVETQYF. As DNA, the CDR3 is TGTGCCAGCAGTTCCTCCCCGGTCGAGACCCAGTACTTC. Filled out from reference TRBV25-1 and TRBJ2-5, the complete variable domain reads EADIYQTPRYLVIGTGKKITLECSQTMGHDKMYWYQQDPGMELHLIHYSYGVNSTEKGDLSSESTVSRIRTEHFPLTLESARPSHTSQYLCASSSSPVETQYFGPGTRLLVL.

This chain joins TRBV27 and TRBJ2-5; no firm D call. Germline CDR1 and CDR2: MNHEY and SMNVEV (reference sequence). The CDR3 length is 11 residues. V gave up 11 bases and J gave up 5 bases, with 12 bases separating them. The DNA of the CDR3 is TGTGCCGAACAGCATCAGGAGACCCAGTACTTC. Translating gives CAEQHQETQYF.

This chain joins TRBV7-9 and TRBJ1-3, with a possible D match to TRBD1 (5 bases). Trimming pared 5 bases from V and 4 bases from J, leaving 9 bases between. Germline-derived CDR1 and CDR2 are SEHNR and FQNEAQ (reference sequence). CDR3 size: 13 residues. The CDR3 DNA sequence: TGTGCCAGCAGCCCTCAGGGCGGAAACACCATATATTTT. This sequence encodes CASSPQGGNTIYF.

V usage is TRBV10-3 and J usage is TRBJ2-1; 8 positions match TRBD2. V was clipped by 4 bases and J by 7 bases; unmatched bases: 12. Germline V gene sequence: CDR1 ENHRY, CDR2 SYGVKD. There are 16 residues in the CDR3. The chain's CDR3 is CAISGNSGGASNEQFF. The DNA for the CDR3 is TGTGCCATCAGTGGGAACTCGGGGGGGGCCAGTAATGAGCAGTTCTTC.

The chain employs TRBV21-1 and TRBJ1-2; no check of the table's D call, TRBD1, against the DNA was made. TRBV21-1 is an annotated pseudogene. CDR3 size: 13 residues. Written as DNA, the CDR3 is TGTGCCAGCAGCAAATCAGGGGCGGGTGGCTACACCTTC. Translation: CASSKSGAGGYTF.

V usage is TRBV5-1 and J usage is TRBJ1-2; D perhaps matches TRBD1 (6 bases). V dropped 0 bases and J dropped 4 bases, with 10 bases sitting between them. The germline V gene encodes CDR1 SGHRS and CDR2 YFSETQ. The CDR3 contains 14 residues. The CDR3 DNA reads TGCGCCAGCAGCTTGGACAGGGATCGCTATGGCTACACCTTC. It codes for CASSLDRDRYGYTF.

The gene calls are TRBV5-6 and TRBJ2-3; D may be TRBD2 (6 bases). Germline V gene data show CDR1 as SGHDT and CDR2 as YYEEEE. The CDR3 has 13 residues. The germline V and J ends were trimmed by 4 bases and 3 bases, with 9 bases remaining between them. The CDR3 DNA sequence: TGTGCCAGCAGCCCGGGGGTTACAGATACGCAGTATTTT. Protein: CASSPGVTDTQYF.

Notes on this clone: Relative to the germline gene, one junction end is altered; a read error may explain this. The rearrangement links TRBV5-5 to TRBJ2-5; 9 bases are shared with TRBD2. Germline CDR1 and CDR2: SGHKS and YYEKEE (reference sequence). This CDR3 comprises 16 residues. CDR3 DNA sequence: TGTGCCAGCAGCCCTATTAGCGGGGGCCCTAAAGATACCCAGTACTTC. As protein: CASSPISGGPKDTQYF.

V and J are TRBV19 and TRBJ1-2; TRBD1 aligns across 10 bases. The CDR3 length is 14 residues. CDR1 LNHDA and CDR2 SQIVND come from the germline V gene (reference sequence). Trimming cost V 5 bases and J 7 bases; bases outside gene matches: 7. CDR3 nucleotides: TGTGCCAGTAGTGTACTGACAGGGGGCACTGGCTACACCTTC. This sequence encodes CASSVLTGGTGYTF.

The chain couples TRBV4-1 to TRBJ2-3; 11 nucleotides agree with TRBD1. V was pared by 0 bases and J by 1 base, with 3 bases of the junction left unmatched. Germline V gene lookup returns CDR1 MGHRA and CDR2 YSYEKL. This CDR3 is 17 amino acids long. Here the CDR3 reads CASSQDGTGGGTDTQYF. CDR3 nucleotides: TGCGCCAGCAGCCAAGATGGGACAGGGGGTGGCACAGATACGCAGTATTTT.

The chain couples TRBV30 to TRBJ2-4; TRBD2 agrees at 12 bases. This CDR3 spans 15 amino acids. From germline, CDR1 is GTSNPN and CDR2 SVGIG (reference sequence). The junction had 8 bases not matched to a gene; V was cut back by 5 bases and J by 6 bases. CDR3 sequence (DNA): TGTGCCTGGGCGCTAGCGGGGGGGCGGAGAAACATTCAGTACTTC. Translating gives CAWALAGGRRNIQYF. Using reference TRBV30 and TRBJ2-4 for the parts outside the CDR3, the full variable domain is SQTIHQWPATLVQPVGSPLSLECTVEGTSNPNLYWYRQAAGRGLQLLFYSVGIGQISSEVPQNLSASRPQDRQFILSSKKLLLSDSGFYLCAWALAGGRRNIQYFGAGTRLSVL.

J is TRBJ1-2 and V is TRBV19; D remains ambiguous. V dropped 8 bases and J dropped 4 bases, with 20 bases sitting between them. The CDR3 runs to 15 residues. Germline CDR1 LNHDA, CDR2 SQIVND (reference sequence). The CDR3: CASESSAGLAYGYTF. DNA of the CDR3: TGTGCCAGTGAATCATCGGCGGGTCTCGCCTATGGCTACACCTTC. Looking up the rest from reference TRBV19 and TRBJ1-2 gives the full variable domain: DGGITQSPKYLFRKEGQNVTLSCEQNLNHDAMYWYRQDPGQGLRLIYYSQIVNDFQKGDIAEGYSVSREKKESFPLTVTSAQKNPTAFYLCASESSAGLAYGYTFGSGTRLTVV.

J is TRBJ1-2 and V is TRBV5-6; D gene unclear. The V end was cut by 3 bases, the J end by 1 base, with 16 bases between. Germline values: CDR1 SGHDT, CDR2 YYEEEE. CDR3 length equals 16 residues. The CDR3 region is CASSSPSPAVNYGYTF. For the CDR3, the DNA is TGTGCCAGCAGCTCCCCCTCACCCGCAGTTAACTATGGCTACACCTTC. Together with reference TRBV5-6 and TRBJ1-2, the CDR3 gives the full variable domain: DAGVTQSPTHLIKTRGQQVTLRCSPKSGHDTVSWYQQALGQGPQFIFQYYEEEERQRGNFPDRFSGHQFPNYSSELNVNALLLGDSALYLCASSSPSPAVNYGYTFGSGTRLTVV.

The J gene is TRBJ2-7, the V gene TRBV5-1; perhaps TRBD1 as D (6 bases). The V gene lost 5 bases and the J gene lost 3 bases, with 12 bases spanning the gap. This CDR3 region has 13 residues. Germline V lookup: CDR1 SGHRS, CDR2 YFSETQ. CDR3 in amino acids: CASSSGQRYEQYF. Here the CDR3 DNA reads TGCGCCAGCAGTTCCGGACAGCGCTACGAGCAGTACTTC.

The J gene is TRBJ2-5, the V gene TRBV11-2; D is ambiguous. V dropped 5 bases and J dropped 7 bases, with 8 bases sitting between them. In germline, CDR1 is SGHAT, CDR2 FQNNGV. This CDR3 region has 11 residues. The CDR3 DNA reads TGTGCCAGCAGCGAGACGGGGACCCAGTACTTC. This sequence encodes CASSETGTQYF.

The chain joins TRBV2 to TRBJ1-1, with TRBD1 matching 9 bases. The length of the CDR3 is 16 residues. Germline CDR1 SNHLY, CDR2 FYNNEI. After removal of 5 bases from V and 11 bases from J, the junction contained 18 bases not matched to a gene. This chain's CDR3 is CASSILSVGDRVRAFF. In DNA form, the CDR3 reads TGTGCCAGCAGTATACTTTCCGTCGGGGACAGGGTGAGGGCTTTCTTT.

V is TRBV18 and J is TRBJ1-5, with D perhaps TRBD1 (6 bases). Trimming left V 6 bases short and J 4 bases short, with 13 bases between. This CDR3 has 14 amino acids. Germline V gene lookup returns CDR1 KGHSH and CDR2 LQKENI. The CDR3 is CASSSGTSNQPQHF. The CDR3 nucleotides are TGTGCCAGCTCGTCCGGGACAAGTAATCAGCCCCAGCATTTT.

In nucleotides, the CDR3 is TGCGCCAGCAGCCAAGAAGGGAGCACTGAAGCTTTCTTT. Translating it yields CASSQEGSTEAFF. V is TRBV4-1 and J is TRBJ1-1, with D hard to call. The CDR3 consists of 13 residues. With 0 bases removed from V and 4 bases from J, the gap between germline ends came to 6 bases. CDR1 is MGHRA and CDR2 is YSYEKL in the germline V gene.